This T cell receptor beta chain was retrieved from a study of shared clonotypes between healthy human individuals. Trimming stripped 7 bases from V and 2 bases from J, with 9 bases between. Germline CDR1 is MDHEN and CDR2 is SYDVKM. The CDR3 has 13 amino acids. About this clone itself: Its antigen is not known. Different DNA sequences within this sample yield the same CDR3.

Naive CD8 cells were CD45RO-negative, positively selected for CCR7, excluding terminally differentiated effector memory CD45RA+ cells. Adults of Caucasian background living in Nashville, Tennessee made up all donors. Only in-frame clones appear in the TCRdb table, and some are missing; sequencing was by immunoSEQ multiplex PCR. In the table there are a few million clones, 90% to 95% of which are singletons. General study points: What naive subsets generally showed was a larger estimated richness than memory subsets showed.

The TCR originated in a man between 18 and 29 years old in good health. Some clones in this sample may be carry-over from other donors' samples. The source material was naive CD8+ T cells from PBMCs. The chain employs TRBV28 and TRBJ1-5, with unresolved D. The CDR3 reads CASKLGGNQPQHF. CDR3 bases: TGTGCCAGCAAACTAGGAGGCAATCAGCCCCAGCATTTT.